This T cell receptor (beta chain) is drawn from a study of blood T cell repertoires in COVID-19. At the level of the study: COVID-19 samples, acute and convalescent, were from the United States, Italy and Spain. PBMCs, B-cell-depleted T cells, or T cells were the source of the cDNA or gDNA that made up the material.

Original data processing: Nucleated cell counts were estimated from reference gene primer amplification. Here immunoSEQ multiplex PCR was the method, and the copy in TCRdb shows in-frame clones only, minus some. Clone size and the V and J calls come from that table; the DNA yielded D and trimming. In the table there are approximately 240,000 clones, 70% to 90% of which are singletons. Trimming took off 5 bases at V and 1 base at J, with 15 bases between the two ends. This CDR3 spans 17 amino acids. Germline CDR1 and CDR2: LNHDA and SQIVND (reference sequence). J is TRBJ1-6 and V is TRBV19; TRBD1 might be the D (6 bases). This receptor was taken from a woman in her forties who had recovered from COVID-19. The sample was peripheral blood. CDR3 sequence reads: CASSLRPGESYNSPLHF. Written as DNA, the CDR3 is TGTGCCAGTAGTCTACGACCAGGGGAGTCCTATAATTCACCCCTCCACTTT.